The 31 T cell receptor beta chains presented below share a single source sample, sequenced in a study of cytomegalovirus exposure and HLA in healthy donors. The PCR made use of 60 Vbeta and 13 Jbeta primers. Clones were read by immunoSEQ multiplex PCR, and TCRdb kept only the in-frame ones, dropping some. The repertoire holds some 87,000 clones, with just under 70% as singletons. What was sequenced was PBMCs. All receptors derive from a woman aged 45 to 65 in good health and CMV-seropositive.

This chain uses TRBV28 with TRBJ1-2; 7 positions match TRBD1. The V gene's germline CDR1 is MDHEN and CDR2 SYDVKM. The CDR3 is 16 amino acids. V lost 5 bases to trimming and J lost 9 bases; unmatched junction nucleotides: 18. The CDR3 spells CASSLLPRGQSSSYTF. DNA of the CDR3: TGTGCCAGCAGTCTCCTCCCTAGGGGACAGAGCAGTAGCTACACCTTC.

V is TRBV19 and J is TRBJ2-1; D gene unclear. In germline, CDR1 is LNHDA, CDR2 SQIVND (reference sequence). Trimming cost V 7 bases and J 0 bases, with 10 bases left between them. This CDR3 is 14 amino acids long. Here the CDR3 DNA reads TGTGCCAGTACTGAGTCGGGCTCCTACAATGAGCAGTTCTTC. It codes for CASTESGSYNEQFF.

This clone has just one count. The chain couples TRBV19 to TRBJ2-5; D possibly corresponds to TRBD2 (7 bases). The CDR3 is 14 amino acids. With 9 bases removed from V and 4 bases from J, the gap between germline ends came to 18 bases. Germline V gives CDR1 LNHDA, CDR2 SQIVND (reference sequence). For the CDR3, the DNA is TGTGCCAGCGGGCCGAGGGGGGGCGTAGAGACCCAGTACTTC. It specifies CASGPRGGVETQYF.

This clone is a singleton in its sample. The chain couples TRBV4-2 to TRBJ2-5; TRBD1 might be the D (5 bases). The germline CDR1 and CDR2 sequences are LGHNA and YNFKEQ. This CDR3 contains 15 residues. With 0 bases removed from V and 8 bases from J, the gap between germline ends came to 16 bases. The CDR3 DNA is TGTGCCAGCAGCCAAGATCCCCGGACATTGTCTACCCAGTACTTC. The encoded protein is CASSQDPRTLSTQYF.

The rearrangement uses TRBV19 and TRBJ2-7; a weak D match, TRBD2 (6 bases). Trimming took 7 bases from V and 0 from J, leaving 10 bases between them. CDR1 is LNHDA, CDR2 SQIVND, per germline (reference sequence). The CDR3 length is 13 residues. The CDR3 bases are TGTGCCAGTACTGGCGGGACCTCCTACGAGCAGTACTTC. It encodes CASTGGTSYEQYF.

V and J are TRBV28 and TRBJ1-2; 9 bases fit TRBD1. With 6 bases clipped from V and 8 bases from J, the junction kept 10 bases outside the gene matches. CDR3 length equals 14 residues. Germline V gene lookup returns CDR1 MDHEN and CDR2 SYDVKM. CDR3 nucleotide sequence: TGTGCCAGCAGCTGGGGAACAGGGGGCAACGGCTACACCTTC. Its translation: CASSWGTGGNGYTF.

The chain carries TRBV9 and TRBJ2-7; possibly TRBD2 for D (6 bases). This CDR3 is 16 amino acids long. CDR1 is SGDLS, CDR2 YYNGEE, per germline. V lost 4 bases and J lost 6, with 23 bases in between. CDR3 nucleotide sequence: TGTGCCAGCAGCCGACGCCCCGGGGGACCAACAGGCGAGCAGTACTTC. Translated, it gives CASSRRPGGPTGEQYF.

The V gene is TRBV6-1, the J gene TRBJ1-5; 10 bases agree with TRBD1. The V segment lost 2 bases and the J segment 1 base; nucleotides outside the gene matches: 2. Germline lookup yields CDR1 MNHNS and CDR2 SASEGT. The CDR3 extends over 16 amino acids. CDR3 sequence reads: CASSEQGQGSNQPQHF. In DNA form, the CDR3 reads TGTGCCAGCAGTGAACAGGGACAGGGGAGCAATCAGCCCCAGCATTTT.

The gene calls are TRBV7-9 and TRBJ2-7, with 9 bases that match TRBD1. CDR3 size: 16 residues. Germline V gene lookup returns CDR1 SEHNR and CDR2 FQNEAQ (reference sequence). J gave up 3 bases and V 5 bases, and 11 bases lay outside the gene matches. CDR3 residues: CASSPPAGTGSYEQYF. CDR3 DNA: TGTGCCAGCAGCCCCCCTGCCGGGACAGGGAGCTACGAGCAGTACTTC.

V and J are TRBV7-2 and TRBJ1-2, with TRBD1 matching 8 bases. J gave up 7 bases and V 5 bases, and 6 bases lay outside the gene matches. CDR1 and CDR2 from the germline V gene are SGHTA and FQGNSA. This CDR3 has 13 amino acids. CDR3 residues: CASSPWTGIGYTF. As DNA, the CDR3 is TGTGCCAGCAGCCCCTGGACAGGGATTGGCTACACCTTC. Full variable domain (outside the CDR3, taken from reference TRBV7-2 and TRBJ1-2): GAGVSQSPSNKVTEKGKDVELRCDPISGHTALYWYRQSLGQGLEFLIYFQGNSAPDKSGLPSDRFSAERTGGSVSTLTIQRTQQEDSAVYLCASSPWTGIGYTFGSGTRLTVV.

This chain links TRBV19 with TRBJ2-2, with TRBD1 identical over 10 bases. The CDR3 extends over 15 amino acids. CDR1 LNHDA and CDR2 SQIVND come from the germline V gene (reference sequence). V shed 7 bases, J shed 5 bases, and the junction held 7 bases outside the gene matches. In nucleotides, the CDR3 is TGTGCCAGTACCCTTGGGGACAGGGGTACCGGGGAGCTGTTTTTT. Its protein is CASTLGDRGTGELFF.

V usage is TRBV18 and J usage is TRBJ2-7; D might be TRBD2 (6 bases). CDR3 size: 13 residues. Germline loops: CDR1 KGHSH, CDR2 LQKENI. Trimming took off 3 bases at V and 5 bases at J, with 11 bases between the two ends. CDR3 sequence reads: CASSPGGIDEQYF. Here the CDR3 DNA reads TGTGCCAGCTCACCTGGGGGGATCGACGAGCAGTACTTC.

The J gene is TRBJ2-7, the V gene TRBV19; a possible D gene is TRBD2 (5 bases). Per germline, CDR1 LNHDA and CDR2 SQIVND (reference sequence). Trimming removed 1 base at V and 2 bases at J, with 15 bases between. The CDR3 is made up of 16 amino acids. CDR3 in amino acids: CASSIGRLAKTYEQYF. CDR3 bases: TGTGCCAGTAGTATAGGACGGCTAGCAAAGACCTACGAGCAGTACTTC.

The chain couples TRBV14 to TRBJ1-2; a weak D match, TRBD1 (5 bases). The CDR3 has 13 residues. The V gene lost 8 bases and the J gene lost 8 bases, with 18 bases spanning the gap. Germline CDR1 is SGHDN and CDR2 is FVKESK. The CDR3 sequence: CASSRSRVGGYTF. CDR3 sequence (DNA): TGTGCCAGCTCACGGTCCAGGGTTGGCGGCTACACCTTC. The full variable domain, completed using reference TRBV14 and TRBJ1-2, is EAGVTQFPSHSVIEKGQTVTLRCDPISGHDNLYWYRRVMGKEIKFLLHFVKESKQDESGMPNNRFLAERTGGTYSTLKVQPAELEDSGVYFCASSRSRVGGYTFGSGTRLTVV.

The chain links TRBV10-2 to TRBJ1-5; possible D gene TRBD1, 5 bases. V gave up 0 bases and J gave up 5 bases, with 11 bases separating them. Germline V gene lookup returns CDR1 WSHSY and CDR2 SAAADI. The CDR3 is made up of 15 amino acids. The CDR3 protein is CASSESGGPYQPQHF. CDR3 coding DNA: TGCGCCAGCAGTGAGTCGGGGGGACCGTATCAGCCCCAGCATTTT.

This chain links TRBV9 with TRBJ2-5, with 12 bases fitting TRBD2. CDR3 size: 15 residues. The V gene's germline CDR1 is SGDLS and CDR2 YYNGEE. V shed 4 bases and J 5 bases; nucleotides not matched to a gene: 6. Here the CDR3 reads CASSFLAGGPETQYF. In DNA form, the CDR3 reads TGTGCCAGCAGCTTCCTAGCGGGAGGGCCGGAGACCCAGTACTTC.

This clone was detected a few times. V gene TRBV7-3 combines with J gene TRBJ2-1, with a weak D call TRBD2 (6 bases). The CDR3 spans 12 residues. The germline CDR1 and CDR2 sequences are SGHTA and FQGTGA. The V and J ends lost 3 bases and 13 bases respectively, with 13 bases between them. CDR3 sequence (DNA): TGTGCCAGCAGCTTTAATTCGACTAGTCAGTTCTTC. Protein: CASSFNSTSQFF.

The chain uses TRBV5-1 and TRBJ1-2; TRBD1 matches at 11 bases. Per the germline V gene, CDR1 is SGHRS and CDR2 is YFSETQ. The V segment lost 4 bases and the J segment 8 bases; nucleotides outside the gene matches: 10. The CDR3 runs 15 residues. Here the CDR3 reads CASSPAGQGARGYTF. The CDR3 DNA reads TGCGCCAGCAGCCCTGCTGGACAGGGGGCTAGAGGCTACACCTTC. The full variable domain, with the rest looked up from reference TRBV5-1 and TRBJ1-2, is KAGVTQTPRYLIKTRGQQVTLSCSPISGHRSVSWYQQTPGQGLQFLFEYFSETQRNKGNFPGRFSGRQFSNSRSEMNVSTLELGDSALYLCASSPAGQGARGYTFGSGTRLTVV.

This chain joins TRBV18 and TRBJ2-3; D is unresolved. Germline lookup yields CDR1 KGHSH and CDR2 LQKENI. Trimming removed 3 bases at V and 0 bases at J, with 7 bases between. The CDR3 spans 14 residues. This CDR3 reads CASSPPGSTDTQYF. CDR3 coding DNA: TGTGCCAGCTCACCCCCAGGTAGCACAGATACGCAGTATTTT. Complete variable domain (other parts from reference TRBV18 and TRBJ2-3): NAGVMQNPRHLVRRRGQEARLRCSPMKGHSHVYWYRQLPEEGLKFMVYLQKENIIDESGMPKERFSAEFPKEGPSILRIQQVVRGDSAAYFCASSPPGSTDTQYFGPGTRLTVL.

This chain links TRBV6-1 with TRBJ2-4, with TRBD1 identical over 9 bases. V trimming: 5 bases; J trimming: 6 bases; junction bases outside the gene matches: 8. This CDR3 has 15 residues. Germline V lookup: CDR1 MNHNS, CDR2 SASEGT. This chain's CDR3 is CASSPITGGVNIQYF. In nucleotides, the CDR3 is TGTGCCAGCAGTCCTATTACAGGGGGCGTAAACATTCAGTACTTC.

J is TRBJ1-1 and V is TRBV2; D is possibly TRBD1 (5 bases). CDR3 length: 15 amino acids. Germline V gene sequence: CDR1 SNHLY, CDR2 FYNNEI. V was shortened by 6 bases and J by 1 base, with 15 bases between the two germline ends. CDR3 amino acids: CASRFIMGPNTEAFF. The CDR3 nucleotides are TGTGCCAGCAGGTTTATTATGGGGCCGAACACTGAAGCTTTCTTT.

This clone was counted only a few times. This chain connects TRBV5-6 to TRBJ1-2, with 8 nucleotides matching TRBD1. CDR3 size: 13 residues. Germline lookup yields CDR1 SGHDT and CDR2 YYEEEE. J gave up 8 bases and V 2 bases, and 5 bases lay outside the gene matches. The CDR3 sequence is CASSLQGVEGYTF. The CDR3 DNA reads TGTGCCAGCAGCTTACAGGGGGTGGAAGGCTACACCTTC.

The chain uses TRBV2 and TRBJ2-7; D is unclear. There are 14 residues in the CDR3. Germline V CDR1 and CDR2: SNHLY, FYNNEI. Trimming pared 5 bases from V and 2 bases from J, leaving 13 bases between. The CDR3 loop reads CASSQNYPPYEQYF. The DNA for the CDR3 is TGTGCCAGCAGTCAAAACTATCCCCCCTACGAGCAGTACTTC.

This clone appeared a few times. This chain uses TRBV7-6 with TRBJ2-7, with D unresolved. The CDR3 is 13 residues long. Per germline, CDR1 SGHVS and CDR2 FNYEAQ. Trimming shortened V by 5 bases and J by 0 bases, and 8 bases separated the two germline ends. The CDR3 is CASSPPSSYEQYF. DNA of the CDR3: TGTGCCAGCAGCCCCCCCAGCTCCTACGAGCAGTACTTC. Complete variable domain (other parts from reference TRBV7-6 and TRBJ2-7): GAGVSQSPRYKVTKRGQDVALRCDPISGHVSLYWYRQALGQGPEFLTYFNYEAQQDKSGLPNDRFSAERPEGSISTLTIQRTEQRDSAMYRCASSPPSSYEQYFGPGTRLTVT.

The chain links TRBV27 to TRBJ1-6; D not certain. This CDR3 contains 12 residues. Germline V gene data show CDR1 as MNHEY and CDR2 as SMNVEV (reference sequence). The V and J ends lost 8 bases and 7 bases respectively, with 9 bases between them. The CDR3 loop is CASSRWNSPLHF. In DNA form, the CDR3 reads TGTGCCAGCTCACGGTGGAATTCACCCCTCCACTTT.

The chain employs TRBV7-2 and TRBJ1-1, with D unresolved. Trimming stripped 2 bases from V and 6 bases from J, with 13 bases between. CDR1 and CDR2 (germline): SGHTA, FQGNSA. The CDR3 spans 14 residues. As DNA, the CDR3 is TGTGCCAGCAGCTTACGAGCGGACCTCGCTGAAGCTTTCTTT. Translated: CASSLRADLAEAFF.

The chain employs TRBV11-3 and TRBJ2-1; 9 bases fit TRBD1. Germline V gene sequence: CDR1 SGHNT, CDR2 YENEEA. The junction had 4 bases not matched to a gene; V was cut back by 0 bases and J by 10 bases. This CDR3 has 14 amino acids. In DNA form, the CDR3 reads TGTGCCAGCAGCTTAGAGGGGGACAGGGCCGAGCAGTTCTTC. Amino acid sequence: CASSLEGDRAEQFF. The full variable domain, completed using reference TRBV11-3 and TRBJ2-1, is EAGVVQSPRYKIIEKKQPVAFWCNPISGHNTLYWYLQNLGQGPELLIRYENEEAVDDSQLPKDRFSAERLKGVDSTLKIQPAELGDSAVYLCASSLEGDRAEQFFGPGTRLTVL.

This clone has more than one count but fewer than ten. The genes are TRBV9 and TRBJ2-3; 15 bases line up with TRBD2. CDR3 length equals 16 residues. V lost 4 bases, J lost 3 bases, and 3 bases stayed unmatched. CDR1 and CDR2 from the germline V gene are SGDLS and YYNGEE. The CDR3 sequence: CASSFGTSGRTDTQYF. Written as DNA, the CDR3 is TGTGCCAGCAGCTTCGGGACTAGCGGGAGGACAGATACGCAGTATTTT.

The chain couples TRBV7-9 to TRBJ2-5, with TRBD1 as a possible D gene (6 bases). The CDR3 covers 15 residues. The V end was cut by 3 bases, the J end by 5 bases, with 16 bases between. Germline V gene lookup returns CDR1 SEHNR and CDR2 FQNEAQ (reference sequence). CDR3 coding DNA: TGTGCCAGCAGCTTCGGCCGGGTAGGGGGTGAGACCCAGTACTTC. Translated, it gives CASSFGRVGGETQYF.

The chain is built from TRBV7-9 and TRBJ2-1; 9 bases map to TRBD1. The germline V gene has CDR1 SEHNR and CDR2 FQNEAQ (reference sequence). CDR3 length: 17 residues. V shed 5 bases and J 1 base; nucleotides not matched to a gene: 9. The CDR3 spells CASSRQGDRISYNEQFF. As DNA, the CDR3 is TGTGCCAGCAGCCGACAGGGGGATAGGATATCCTACAATGAGCAGTTCTTC.

The chain carries TRBV28 and TRBJ2-7; possible D gene TRBD2, 6 bases. Trimming pared 8 bases from V and 4 bases from J, leaving 21 bases between. The CDR3 has 15 residues. The germline gives CDR1 MDHEN, CDR2 SYDVKM. CDR3 DNA: TGTGCCAGCCTAACCCCGGGACTGGCCGGATACGAGCAGTACTTC. This gives the protein CASLTPGLAGYEQYF.